This T cell receptor (beta chain) was observed in a study of cytomegalovirus exposure and HLA in healthy donors. Broader study findings: Associated with cytomegalovirus, according to the listing, were some 180 TCR beta chains.

PCR primers comprised 60 Vbeta and 13 Jbeta primers. Clones were sequenced by immunoSEQ multiplex PCR, and TCRdb holds only the in-frame ones, with some missing. The data contain tens of thousands of clones, about 80% of them singletons. Trimming took 6 bases from V and 6 from J; bases not matched to a gene: 11. The CDR3 loop spans 15 amino acids. Germline V gives CDR1 LNHDA, CDR2 SQIVND (reference sequence). Concerning this clone itself: Antigen: not known.

This rearrangement joins TRBV19 to TRBJ2-3; 8 nucleotides align to TRBD1. The sequence derives from a male donor in good health and CMV-seronegative. The sequenced material came from PBMCs. CDR3 nucleotide sequence: TGTGCCAGTAGCCCCGGGGCAGGGGGCATGGATACGCAGTATTTT. Its protein product is CASSPGAGGMDTQYF.